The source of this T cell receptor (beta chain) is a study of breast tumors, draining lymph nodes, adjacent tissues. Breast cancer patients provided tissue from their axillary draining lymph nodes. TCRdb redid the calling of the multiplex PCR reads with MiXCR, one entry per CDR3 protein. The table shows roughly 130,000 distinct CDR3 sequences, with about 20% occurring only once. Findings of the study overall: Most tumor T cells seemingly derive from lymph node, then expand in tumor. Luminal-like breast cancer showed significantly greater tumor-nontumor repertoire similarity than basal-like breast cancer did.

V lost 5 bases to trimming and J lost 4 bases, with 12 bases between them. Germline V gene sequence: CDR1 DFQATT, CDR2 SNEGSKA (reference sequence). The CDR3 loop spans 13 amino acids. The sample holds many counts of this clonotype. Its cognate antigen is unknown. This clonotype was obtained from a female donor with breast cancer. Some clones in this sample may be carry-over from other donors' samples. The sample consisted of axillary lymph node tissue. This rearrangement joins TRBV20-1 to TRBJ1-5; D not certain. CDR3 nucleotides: TGCAGTGCTTATTCCGCAGCTAATCAGCCCCAGCATTTT. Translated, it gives CSAYSAANQPQHF.